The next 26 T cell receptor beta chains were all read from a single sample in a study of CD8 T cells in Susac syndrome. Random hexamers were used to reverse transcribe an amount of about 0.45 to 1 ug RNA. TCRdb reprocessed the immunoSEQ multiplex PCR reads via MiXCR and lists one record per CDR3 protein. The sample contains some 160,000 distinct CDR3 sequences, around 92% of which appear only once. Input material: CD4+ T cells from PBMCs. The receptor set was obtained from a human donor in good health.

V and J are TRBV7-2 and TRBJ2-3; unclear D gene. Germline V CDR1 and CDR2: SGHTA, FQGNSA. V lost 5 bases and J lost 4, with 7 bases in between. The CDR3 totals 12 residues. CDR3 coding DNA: TGTGCCAGCAGCCTTTTCTCAGATACGCAGTATTTT. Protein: CASSLFSDTQYF.

DNA for the CDR3: TGTGCCAGCAGATCCGGGACTTACTCTGGGGCCAACGTCCTGACTTTC. Translating gives CASRSGTYSGANVLTF. The chain is built from TRBV6-1 and TRBJ2-6; possibly TRBD2 for D (6 bases). Trimming removed 6 bases at V and 0 bases at J, with 12 bases between. This CDR3 spans 16 amino acids. Germline V CDR1 and CDR2: MNHNS, SASEGT.

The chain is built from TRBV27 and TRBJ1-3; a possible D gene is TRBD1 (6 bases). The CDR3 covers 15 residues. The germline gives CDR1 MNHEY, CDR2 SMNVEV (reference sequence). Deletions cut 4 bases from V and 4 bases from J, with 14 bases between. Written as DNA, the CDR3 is TGTGCCAGCAGTTCCAGGGGCGGCTACGGAAACACCATATATTTT. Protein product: CASSSRGGYGNTIYF.

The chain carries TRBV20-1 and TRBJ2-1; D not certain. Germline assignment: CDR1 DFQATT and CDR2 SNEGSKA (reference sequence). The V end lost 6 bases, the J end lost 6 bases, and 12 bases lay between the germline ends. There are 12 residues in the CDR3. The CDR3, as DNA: TGCAGTGCCACCAGACCCCTCAATGAGCAGTTCTTC. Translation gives CSATRPLNEQFF.

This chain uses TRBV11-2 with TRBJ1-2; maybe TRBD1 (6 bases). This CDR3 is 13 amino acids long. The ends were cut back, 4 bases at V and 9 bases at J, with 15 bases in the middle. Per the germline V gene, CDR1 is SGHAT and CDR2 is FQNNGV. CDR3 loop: CASSSSETGRYTF. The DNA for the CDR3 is TGTGCCAGCAGCTCCTCAGAGACAGGCCGCTACACCTTC. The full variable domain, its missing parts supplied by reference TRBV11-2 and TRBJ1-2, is EAGVAQSPRYKIIEKRQSVAFWCNPISGHATLYWYQQILGQGPKLLIQFQNNGVVDDSQLPKDRFSAERLKGVDSTLKIQPAKLEDSAVYLCASSSSETGRYTFGSGTRLTVV.

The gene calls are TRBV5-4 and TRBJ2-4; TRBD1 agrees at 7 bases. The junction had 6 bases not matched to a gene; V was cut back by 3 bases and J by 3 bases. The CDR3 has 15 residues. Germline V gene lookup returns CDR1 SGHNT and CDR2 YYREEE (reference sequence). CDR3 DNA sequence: TGTGCCAGCAGCTCCCCCGGGACAGTCAAAAACATTCAGTACTTC. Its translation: CASSSPGTVKNIQYF.

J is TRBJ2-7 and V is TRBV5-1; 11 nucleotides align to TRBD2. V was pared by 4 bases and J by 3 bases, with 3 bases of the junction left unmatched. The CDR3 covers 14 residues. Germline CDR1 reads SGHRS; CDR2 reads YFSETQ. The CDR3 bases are TGCGCCAGCAGCCTGACTAGCGGGGTCTACGAGCAGTACTTC. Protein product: CASSLTSGVYEQYF.

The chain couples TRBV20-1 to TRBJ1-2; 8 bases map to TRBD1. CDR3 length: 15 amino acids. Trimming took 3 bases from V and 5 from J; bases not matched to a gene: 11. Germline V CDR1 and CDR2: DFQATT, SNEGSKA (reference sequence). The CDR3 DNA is TGCAGTGCTAGCCCTCAGGGGGCACTTCAGTATGGCTACACCTTC. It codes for CSASPQGALQYGYTF.

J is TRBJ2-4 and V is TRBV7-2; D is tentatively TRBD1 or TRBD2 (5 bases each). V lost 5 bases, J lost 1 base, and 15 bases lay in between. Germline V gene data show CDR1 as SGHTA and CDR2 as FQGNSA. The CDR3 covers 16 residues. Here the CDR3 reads CASSPSFRDAKNIQYF. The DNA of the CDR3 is TGTGCCAGCAGCCCAAGTTTCAGGGACGCCAAAAACATTCAGTACTTC.

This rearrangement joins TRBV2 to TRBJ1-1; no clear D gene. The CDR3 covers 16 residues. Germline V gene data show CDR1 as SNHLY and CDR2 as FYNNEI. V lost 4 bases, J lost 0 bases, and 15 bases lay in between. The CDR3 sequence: CASSAPKATMNTEAFF. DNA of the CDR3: TGTGCCAGCAGTGCCCCTAAGGCCACCATGAACACTGAAGCTTTCTTT. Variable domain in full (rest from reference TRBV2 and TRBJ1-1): EPEVTQTPSHQVTQMGQEVILRCVPISNHLYFYWYRQILGQKVEFLVSFYNNEISEKSEIFDDQFSVERPDGSNFTLKIRSTKLEDSAMYFCASSAPKATMNTEAFFGQGTRLTVV.

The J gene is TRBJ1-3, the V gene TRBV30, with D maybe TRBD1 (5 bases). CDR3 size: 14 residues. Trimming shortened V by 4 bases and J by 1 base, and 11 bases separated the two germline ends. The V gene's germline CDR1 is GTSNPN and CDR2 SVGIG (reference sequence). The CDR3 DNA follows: TGTGCCTGGATGGGGACGTATTCTGGAAACACCATATATTTT. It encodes CAWMGTYSGNTIYF.

CDR3 loop: CASSPYGDYEQYF. DNA of the CDR3: TGTGCCAGCTCACCATACGGGGACTACGAGCAGTACTTC. This chain joins TRBV18 and TRBJ2-7, with D possibly matching TRBD2 (5 bases). V lost 2 bases and J 3 bases, leaving 8 bases between the germline ends. The CDR3 has 13 residues. Germline CDR1 and CDR2: KGHSH and LQKENI.

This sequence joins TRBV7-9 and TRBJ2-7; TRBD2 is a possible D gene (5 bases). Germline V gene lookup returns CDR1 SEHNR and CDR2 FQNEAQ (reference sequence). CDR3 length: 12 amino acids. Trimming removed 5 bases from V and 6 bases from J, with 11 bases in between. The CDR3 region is CASSATRGEQYF. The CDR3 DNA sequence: TGTGCCAGCAGCGCAACTCGGGGCGAGCAGTACTTC.

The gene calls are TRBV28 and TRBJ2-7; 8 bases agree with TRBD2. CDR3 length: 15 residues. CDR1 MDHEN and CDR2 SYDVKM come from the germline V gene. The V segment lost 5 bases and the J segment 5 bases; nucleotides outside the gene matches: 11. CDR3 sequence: CASSPPGGRIDEQYF. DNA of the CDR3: TGTGCCAGCAGTCCGCCCGGCGGGAGGATCGACGAGCAGTACTTC.

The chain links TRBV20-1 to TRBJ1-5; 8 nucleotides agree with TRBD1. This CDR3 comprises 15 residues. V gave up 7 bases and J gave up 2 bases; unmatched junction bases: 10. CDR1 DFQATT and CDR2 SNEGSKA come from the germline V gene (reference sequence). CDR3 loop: CSVSGTGEGNQPQHF. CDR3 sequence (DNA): TGCAGTGTCAGCGGGACAGGAGAGGGCAATCAGCCCCAGCATTTT.

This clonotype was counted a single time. The CDR3 region is CASRPPGALIYEQYF. CDR3 bases: TGTGCCAGCAGGCCCCCAGGGGCGTTGATTTACGAGCAGTACTTC. V is TRBV6-5 and J is TRBJ2-7, with D maybe TRBD1 (6 bases). The CDR3 extends over 15 amino acids. Trimming removed 6 bases from V and 4 bases from J, with 19 bases in between. The V gene's germline CDR1 is MNHEY and CDR2 SVGAGI.

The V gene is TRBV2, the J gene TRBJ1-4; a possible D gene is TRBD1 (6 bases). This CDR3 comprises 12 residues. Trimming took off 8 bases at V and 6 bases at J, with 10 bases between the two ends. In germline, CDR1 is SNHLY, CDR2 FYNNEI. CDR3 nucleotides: TGTGCCAGCCAAGGGGGGTATGAAAAACTGTTTTTT. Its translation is CASQGGYEKLFF.

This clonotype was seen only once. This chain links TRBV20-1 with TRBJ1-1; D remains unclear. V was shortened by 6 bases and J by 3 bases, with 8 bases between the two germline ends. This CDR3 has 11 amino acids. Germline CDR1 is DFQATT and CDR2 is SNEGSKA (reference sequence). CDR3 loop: CSAVGDTEAFF. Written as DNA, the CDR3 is TGCAGTGCGGTCGGGGACACTGAAGCTTTCTTT.

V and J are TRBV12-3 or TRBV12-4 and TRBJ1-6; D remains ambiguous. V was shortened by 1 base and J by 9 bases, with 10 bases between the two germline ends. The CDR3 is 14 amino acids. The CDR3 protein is CASSLGYVSSPLHF. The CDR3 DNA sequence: TGTGCCAGCAGTTTAGGGTACGTGAGTTCACCCCTCCACTTT.

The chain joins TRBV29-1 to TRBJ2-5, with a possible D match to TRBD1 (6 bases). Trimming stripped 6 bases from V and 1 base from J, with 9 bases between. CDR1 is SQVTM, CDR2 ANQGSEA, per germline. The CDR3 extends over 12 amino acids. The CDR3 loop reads CSVGQIQETQYF. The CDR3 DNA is TGCAGCGTCGGACAGATCCAAGAGACCCAGTACTTC. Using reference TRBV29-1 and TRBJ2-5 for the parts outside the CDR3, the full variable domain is SAVISQKPSRDICQRGTSLTIQCQVDSQVTMMFWYRQQPGQSLTLIATANQGSEATYESGFVIDKFPISRPNLTFSTLTVSNMSPEDSSIYLCSVGQIQETQYFGPGTRLLVL.

CDR3 sequence reads: CASSLDRQNTEAFF. CDR3 sequence (DNA): TGTGCCAGCAGCTTAGATCGGCAGAACACTGAAGCTTTCTTT. The rearrangement links TRBV7-2 to TRBJ1-1, with D hard to call. Trimming left V 1 base short and J 1 base short, with 7 bases between. This CDR3 comprises 14 residues. Germline V CDR1 and CDR2: SGHTA, FQGNSA.

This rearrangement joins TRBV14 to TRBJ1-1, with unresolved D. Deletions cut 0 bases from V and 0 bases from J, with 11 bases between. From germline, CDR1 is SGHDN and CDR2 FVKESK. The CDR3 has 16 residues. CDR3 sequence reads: CASSQDLNRMNTEAFF. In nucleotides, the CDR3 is TGTGCCAGCAGCCAAGATCTTAACCGGATGAACACTGAAGCTTTCTTT.

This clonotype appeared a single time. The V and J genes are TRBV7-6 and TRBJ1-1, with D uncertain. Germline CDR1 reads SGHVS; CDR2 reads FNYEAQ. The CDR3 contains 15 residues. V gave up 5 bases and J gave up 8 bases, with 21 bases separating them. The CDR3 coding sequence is TGTGCCAGCAGCCTGATGGGCGGCCTATCACCCGAAGCTTTCTTT. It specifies CASSLMGGLSPEAFF. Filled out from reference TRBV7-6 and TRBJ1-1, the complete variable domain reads GAGVSQSPRYKVTKRGQDVALRCDPISGHVSLYWYRQALGQGPEFLTYFNYEAQQDKSGLPNDRFSAERPEGSISTLTIQRTEQRDSAMYRCASSLMGGLSPEAFFGQGTRLTVV.

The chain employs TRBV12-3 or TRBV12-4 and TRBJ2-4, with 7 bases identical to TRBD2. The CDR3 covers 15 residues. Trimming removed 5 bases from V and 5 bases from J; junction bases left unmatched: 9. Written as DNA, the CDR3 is TGTGCCAGCAGTCTCCCGGGGGGACTCGAAAACATTCAGTACTTC. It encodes CASSLPGGLENIQYF.

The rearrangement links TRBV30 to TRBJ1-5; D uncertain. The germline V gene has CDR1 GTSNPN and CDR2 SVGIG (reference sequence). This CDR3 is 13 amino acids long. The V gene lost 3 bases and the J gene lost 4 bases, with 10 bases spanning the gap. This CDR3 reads CAWSTRENQPQHF. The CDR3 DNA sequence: TGTGCCTGGAGCACGAGGGAAAATCAGCCCCAGCATTTT.

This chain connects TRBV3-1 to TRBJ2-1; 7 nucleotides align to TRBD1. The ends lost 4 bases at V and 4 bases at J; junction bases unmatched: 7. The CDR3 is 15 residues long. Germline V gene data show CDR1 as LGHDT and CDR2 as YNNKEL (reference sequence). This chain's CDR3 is CASSPGTAFYNEQFF. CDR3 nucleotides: TGTGCCAGCAGCCCCGGGACAGCCTTTTACAATGAGCAGTTCTTC.